Listed here are 5 T cell receptor beta chains from one sample, sequenced in a study of PD-L1 blockade in urothelial cancer. Data came from immunoSEQ multiplex PCR; TCRdb stores just in-frame clones and leaves some out. The sample includes around 29,000 clones, around 80% of them seen just once. The time point is: peripheral blood 6 weeks after treatment start. The specimen was PBMCs, collected around atezolizumab (anti-PD-L1) treatment. These receptors were obtained from a man aged 65 to 85 with urothelial cancer.

This sequence joins TRBV7-9 and TRBJ1-2, with a weak D call TRBD1 (5 bases). The CDR3 is 14 amino acids. V was shortened by 0 bases and J by 2 bases, with 7 bases between the two germline ends. Germline lookup yields CDR1 SEHNR and CDR2 FQNEAQ (reference sequence). CDR3 DNA sequence: TGTGCCAGCAGCTTAGCTCGGGGGAACTATGGCTACACCTTC. This translates into CASSLARGNYGYTF.

V gene TRBV15 combines with J gene TRBJ2-3; perhaps TRBD1 as D (5 bases). Per the germline V gene, CDR1 is LNHNV and CDR2 is YYDKDF (reference sequence). V gave up 5 bases and J gave up 3 bases, with 18 bases separating them. The CDR3 loop spans 16 amino acids. CDR3 protein: CATSVRRVKGTDTQYF. The CDR3 nucleotides are TGTGCCACCAGCGTACGGAGAGTTAAGGGGACAGATACGCAGTATTTT.

This clone was observed a single time. The chain is built from TRBV4-3 and TRBJ1-3; D is unresolved. V lost 1 base, J lost 1 base, and 8 bases lay in between. The CDR3 runs 15 residues. Germline loops: CDR1 LGHNA, CDR2 YSLEER. CDR3 bases: TGCGCCAGCAGCCAAGGTTTTCTTTCTGGAAACACCATATATTTT. Encoded protein: CASSQGFLSGNTIYF.

This chain links TRBV11-1 with TRBJ2-5; TRBD2 aligns across 11 bases. The ends lost 4 bases at V and 3 bases at J; junction bases unmatched: 4. Germline CDR1 reads SGHAT; CDR2 reads FQDESV (reference sequence). The CDR3 consists of 15 residues. The CDR3 here is CASSSMGLAEETQYF. For the CDR3, the DNA is TGTGCCAGCAGCTCGATGGGACTAGCGGAAGAGACCCAGTACTTC.

This chain joins TRBV9 and TRBJ2-5; 8 nucleotides align to TRBD1. This CDR3 region has 14 residues. The V segment lost 3 bases and the J segment 5 bases; nucleotides outside the gene matches: 6. Germline V gene sequence: CDR1 SGDLS, CDR2 YYNGEE. CDR3 DNA sequence: TGTGCCAGCAGCGCCTCAGGGGGCAGGGAGACCCAGTACTTC. This codes for CASSASGGRETQYF.